This T cell receptor beta chain appears in the sequencing data of a study of early T cells in non-severe SARS-CoV-2 infection. This clonotype was seen repeatedly, ten times or more. TCRdb recomputed calls from the 5' RACE reads with MiXCR, one row per CDR3 protein. The sample holds roughly 86,000 distinct CDR3 sequences; roughly 15% are singletons and the top ten take 0.45% to 0.75%. Per germline, CDR1 LGHNA and CDR2 YNFKEQ. J lost 7 bases, V lost 1 base, and 7 bases had no gene match. The CDR3 totals 16 residues. Material: whole blood. This clonotype was obtained from an adult who was a healthcare worker with PCR-confirmed SARS-CoV-2 infection or an uninfected control (not recorded which). The chain links TRBV4-2 to TRBJ2-1, with 10 bases lining up with TRBD2. Written as DNA, the CDR3 is TGTGCCAGCAGCCAAGGAGCGGGGGGGCCATTTAATGAGCAGTTCTTC. It translates to CASSQGAGGPFNEQFF.